These T cell receptor beta chains were read from a single sample in a study of blood T cell repertoires in COVID-19. Measured with immunoSEQ multiplex PCR; TCRdb has only the in-frame clones, and not every one. This sample yields approximately 180,000 clones, of which around 87% are seen a single time; just under 2.5% belongs to the top ten. The specimen was peripheral blood. The receptors stem from a man aged 35 to 55 with active or convalescent COVID-19. CDR3s include the opening cysteine and the closing phenylalanine or tryptophan. D genes are given only for firm matches. The size of a clone is reported for some rows only, either as once, few or many, or as a class for expanded clones.

J gene | V gene | clone size | D gene | CDR3 DNA | CDR3 protein
TRBJ2-7 | TRBV29-1 | NA | NA | TGCAGCGTTGGTTCCGCCGGGTCCTGGGAGCAGTACTTC | CSVGSAGSWEQYF
TRBJ1-1 | TRBV6-1 | NA | TRBD1 | TGTGCCAGCAGTGAATCCGTCAGGGGGCTCACTGAAGCTTTCTTT | CASSESVRGLTEAFF
TRBJ1-6 | TRBV7-8 | few | TRBD1 | TGTGCCAGCAGCCGAGGGGACAGGGATTCACCCCTCCACTTT | CASSRGDRDSPLHF
TRBJ2-5 | TRBV7-8 | NA | NA | TGTGCCAGCAGCTCAGGACTGAGCGAACCCCCGTACTTC | CASSSGLSEPPYF
TRBJ1-1 | TRBV18 | few | NA | TGTGCCAGCTCAGTGAGGAGGGGTGGGAACACTGAAGCTTTCTTT | CASSVRRGGNTEAFF
TRBJ1-1 | TRBV4-2 | NA | NA | TGTGCCAGCAGCCAAGTGCAGGGGAACACTGAAGCTTTCTTT | CASSQVQGNTEAFF
TRBJ2-5 | TRBV10-2 | NA | NA | TGCGCCAGCAGTGAGTTCAGGACAAGCGAAGAGACCCAGTACTTC | CASSEFRTSEETQYF
TRBJ2-7 | TRBV5-1 | NA | NA | TGCGCCAGCAAACTTGGGGTTAGCGTCTACGAGCAGTACTTC | CASKLGVSVYEQYF
TRBJ2-7 | TRBV7-9 | NA | TRBD1 | TGTGCCAGCAGCTTAGAAGTGCTCGGGACAGGACGACGGTCCTACGAGCAGTACTTC | CASSLEVLGTGRRSYEQYF
TRBJ2-5 | TRBV13 | NA | TRBD1 | TGTGCCAGCAGCCGGAGACAGGGGCGTTCGGGAGAGACCCAGTACTTC | CASSRRQGRSGETQYF
TRBJ2-7 | TRBV9 | NA | TRBD1 | TGTGCCAGCAGCGTATCAACAGGGGTCTACGAGCAGTACTTC | CASSVSTGVYEQYF
TRBJ2-7 | TRBV21-1 | NA | NA | TGTGCCAGCAGCAAAGCGCGAAGGGGCGAGCAGTACTTC | CASSKARRGEQYF
TRBJ1-6 | TRBV27 | NA | NA | TGTGCCAGCAGACCAACGGCGGCAGGGCCGTATAATTCACCCCTCCACTTT | CASRPTAAGPYNSPLHF
TRBJ2-5 | TRBV5-4 | NA | NA | TGTGCCAGCAGCCCGGGACATCTCCAAGAGACCCAGTACTTC | CASSPGHLQETQYF
TRBJ1-1 | TRBV10-3 | NA | NA | TGTGCCATCAGTGACCCGGGACATGCGAACACTGAAGCTTTCTTT | CAISDPGHANTEAFF
TRBJ2-1 | TRBV12-3/TRBV12-4 | once | NA | TGTGCCAGCAGTGAGACAGACAATGAGCAGTTCTTC | CASSETDNEQFF
TRBJ2-3 | TRBV4-1 | NA | NA | TGCGCCAGCAGCCAAGAGGGCAGTAATACGCAGTATTTT | CASSQEGSNTQYF
TRBJ2-1 | TRBV5-4 | NA | TRBD2 | TGTGCCAGCAGCTCGGGACTAGGACTCAATGAGCAGTTCTTC | CASSSGLGLNEQFF
TRBJ1-2 | TRBV12-3/TRBV12-4 | few | NA | TGTGCCAGCAGTTTCGGGTCGGGAGGCGGCTACACCTTC | CASSFGSGGGYTF
TRBJ1-4 | TRBV15 | NA | NA | TGTGCCACCAGCAGAAGAAGACCCGGGACACCAGGGGAAAAACTGTTTTTT | CATSRRRPGTPGEKLFF
TRBJ1-6 | TRBV25-1 | NA | NA | TGTGCCAGCAGTGAAACAGGGCAGATTAATTCACCCCTCCACTTT | CASSETGQINSPLHF
TRBJ1-3 | TRBV25-1 | NA | NA | TGTGCCAGCAGTGAACCCAGCGGGGGGGTAGCTGGAAACACCATATATTTT | CASSEPSGGVAGNTIYF
TRBJ1-1 | TRBV6-2/TRBV6-3 | NA | TRBD1 | TGTGCCAGCAGTTACCGCGGACAGGGGGCAGGAATGAACACTGAAGCTTTCTTT | CASSYRGQGAGMNTEAFF
TRBJ2-2 | TRBV12-2 | once | NA | TGTGCAAGTCTGGCTGAGAACACCGGGGAGCTGTTTTTT | CASLAENTGELFF
TRBJ2-2 | TRBV7-2 | NA | NA | TGTGCCAGCAGCCTCTCGGGTACGAACACCGGGGAGCTGTTTTTT | CASSLSGTNTGELFF
TRBJ1-3 | TRBV6-6 | NA | TRBD1 | TGTGCCAGCAGTCCCCGGACAGGTTACAGCTCTGGAAACACCATATATTTT | CASSPRTGYSSGNTIYF